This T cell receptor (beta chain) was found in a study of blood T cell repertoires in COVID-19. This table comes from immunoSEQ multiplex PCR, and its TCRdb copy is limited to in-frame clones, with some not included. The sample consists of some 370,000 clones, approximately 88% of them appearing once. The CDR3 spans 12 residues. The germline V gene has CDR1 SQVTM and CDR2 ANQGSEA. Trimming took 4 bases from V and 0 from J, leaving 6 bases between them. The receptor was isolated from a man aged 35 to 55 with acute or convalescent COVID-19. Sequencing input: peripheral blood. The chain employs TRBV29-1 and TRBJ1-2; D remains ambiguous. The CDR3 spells CSVGQTNYGYTF. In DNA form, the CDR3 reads TGCAGCGTTGGCCAGACTAACTATGGCTACACCTTC.